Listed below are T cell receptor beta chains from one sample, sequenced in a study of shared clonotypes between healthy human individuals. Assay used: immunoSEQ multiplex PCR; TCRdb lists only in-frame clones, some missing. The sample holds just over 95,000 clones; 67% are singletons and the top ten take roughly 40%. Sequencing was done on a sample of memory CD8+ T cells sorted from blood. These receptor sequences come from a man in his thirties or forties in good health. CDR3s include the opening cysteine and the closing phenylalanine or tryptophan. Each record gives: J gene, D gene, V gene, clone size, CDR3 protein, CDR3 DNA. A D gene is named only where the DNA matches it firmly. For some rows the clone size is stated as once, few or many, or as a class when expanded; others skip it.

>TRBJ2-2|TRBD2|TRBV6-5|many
CASKGLAGESGELFF
TGTGCCAGCAAAGGACTAGCGGGAGAATCGGGGGAGCTGTTTTTT
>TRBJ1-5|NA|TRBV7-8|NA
CASSLSHGGNQPQHF
TGTGCCAGCAGCTTATCCCACGGGGGCAATCAGCCCCAGCATTTT
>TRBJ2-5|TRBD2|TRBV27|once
CASSLYGTSGRGETQYF
TGTGCCAGCAGTTTATACGGGACTAGCGGGAGAGGGGAGACCCAGTACTTC
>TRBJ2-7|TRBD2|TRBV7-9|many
CASSLVGAGGRYEQYF
TGTGCCAGCAGCTTAGTAGGGGCGGGAGGGCGGTACGAGCAGTACTTC
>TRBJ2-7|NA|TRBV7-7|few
CASSLDPGYHNEQYF
TGTGCCAGCAGCTTAGATCCGGGATATCATAACGAGCAGTACTTC
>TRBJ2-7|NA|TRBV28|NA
CASRPPGQLYEQYF
TGTGCCAGCCGACCGCCGGGACAACTATACGAGCAGTACTTC
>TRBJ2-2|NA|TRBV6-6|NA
CASSSDGNTGELFF
TGTGCCAGCAGCTCGGACGGGAACACCGGGGAGCTGTTTTTT
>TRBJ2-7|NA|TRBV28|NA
CASSSTNYEQYF
TGTGCCAGCTCGTCGACCAACTACGAGCAGTACTTC
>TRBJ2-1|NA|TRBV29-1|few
CSVEVTGSSYNEQFF
TGCAGCGTTGAAGTCACCGGATCATCCTACAATGAGCAGTTCTTC
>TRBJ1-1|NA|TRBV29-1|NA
CSVGRMGTEAFF
TGCAGCGTTGGAAGAATGGGAACTGAAGCTTTCTTT
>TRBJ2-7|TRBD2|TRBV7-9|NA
CASSLGLAGPPGSYEQYF
TGTGCCAGCAGCTTAGGACTAGCGGGACCGCCGGGTTCCTACGAGCAGTACTTC